This TCR beta chain was identified in a study of cytomegalovirus exposure and HLA in healthy donors. Across the whole study: Clustering assigned about 76% of the approximately 370 genotyped donors to the Caucasian-associated ancestry cluster.

Looked up from germline, CDR1 is SGHTA and CDR2 is FQGNSA. The CDR3 has 15 amino acids. The junction had 3 bases not matched to a gene; V was cut back by 3 bases and J by 0 bases. Both 60 Vbeta primers and 13 Jbeta primers went into the PCR. Original data processing: A later analysis tallied tens of millions of unique TCR beta chains, 9 million to 12 million of them shared. Sequencing was performed with immunoSEQ multiplex PCR; in TCRdb, only in-frame clones are kept and a portion is missing. V and J calls and clone size follow that table, whereas D and trimming were derived from the DNA. This sample has under 200,000 clones, with about three quarters found just once. Study conclusions and caveats: Previous analysis showed most TCR beta V segments were productive about 87% or about 30% of the time. Versus the roughly 700-donor mean, an Asian-associated ancestry cluster reportedly showed fewer N-insertions in a later analysis.

About this clone itself: Its antigen remains unidentified.

This chain links TRBV7-2 with TRBJ2-7, with 9 bases aligning to TRBD2. The sequenced sample consisted of PBMCs. The sequence derives from a woman in her thirties or forties in good health and CMV-seropositive. CDR3 protein: CASSFSGRFSYEQYF. The DNA for the CDR3 is TGTGCCAGCAGCTTTAGCGGGAGATTCTCCTACGAGCAGTACTTC.